This T cell receptor (beta chain) was captured in a study of blood T cell repertoires in COVID-19. Study-level information: The United States, Italy and Spain provided the acute and convalescent COVID-19 samples. PBMCs, B-cell-depleted T cells, or T cells were the source of the cDNA or gDNA that made up the material.

The sample holds one count of this clone. Authors' processing steps: The authors estimated nucleated cell counts from reference gene primer amplification. Assay used: immunoSEQ multiplex PCR; TCRdb lists only in-frame clones, some missing. V and J calls and clone size are given by that table; D and trimming were obtained from the DNA. In the table there are 150,000 to 200,000 clones, about 87% of which are singletons. The V gene end was trimmed by 5 bases and the J gene end by 0 bases; junction bases not matched to a gene: 10. The germline V gene has CDR1 SGHTA and CDR2 FQGTGA. CDR3 length equals 18 residues.

This TCR came from a middle-aged man with active or convalescent COVID-19. Sequencing used peripheral blood. The J gene is TRBJ2-3, the V gene TRBV7-3; the match to TRBD2 covers 11 bases. CDR3 DNA sequence: TGTGCCAGCAGCAAACTAGCGGGGGCAGCTCCTAGCACAGATACGCAGTATTTT. This codes for CASSKLAGAAPSTDTQYF. The variable domain in full, with the rest retrieved from reference TRBV7-3 and TRBJ2-3, is GAGVSQTPSNKVTEKGKYVELRCDPISGHTALYWYRQSLGQGPEFLIYFQGTGAADDSGLPNDRFFAVRPEGSVSTLKIQRTERGDSAVYLCASSKLAGAAPSTDTQYFGPGTRLTVL.